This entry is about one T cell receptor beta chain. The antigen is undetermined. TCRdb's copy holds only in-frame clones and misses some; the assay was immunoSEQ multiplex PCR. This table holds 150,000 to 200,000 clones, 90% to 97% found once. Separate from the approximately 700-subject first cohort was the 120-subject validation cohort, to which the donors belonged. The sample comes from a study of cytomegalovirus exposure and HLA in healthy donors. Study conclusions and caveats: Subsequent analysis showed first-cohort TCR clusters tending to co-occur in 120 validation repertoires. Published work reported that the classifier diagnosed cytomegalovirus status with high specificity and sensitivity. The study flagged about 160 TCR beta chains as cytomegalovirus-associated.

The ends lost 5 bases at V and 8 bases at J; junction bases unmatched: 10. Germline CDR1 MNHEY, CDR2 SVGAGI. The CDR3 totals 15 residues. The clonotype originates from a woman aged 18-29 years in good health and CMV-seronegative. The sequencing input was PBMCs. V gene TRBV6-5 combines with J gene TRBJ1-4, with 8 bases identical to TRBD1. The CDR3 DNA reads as TGTGCCAGCAGTCTACTTAGGACAGGGATCGAAAAACTGTTTTTT. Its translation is CASSLLRTGIEKLFF.